Listed below are T cell receptor beta chains from one sample, sequenced in a study of blood T cell repertoires in COVID-19. The method was immunoSEQ multiplex PCR; TCRdb's version includes in-frame clones alone and lacks a portion of them. The sample holds a few hundred thousand clones; more than 85% are singletons and the top ten take 2.5% to 3%. The sequenced sample consisted of PBMCs or T cells enriched from blood (not recorded which). The receptors come from a young woman who had recovered from COVID-19. Both conserved end residues are part of each CDR3. The order of the fields is clone size, J gene, V gene, D gene, CDR3 DNA, CDR3 protein. A D gene is named only where the DNA matches it firmly. A clone size is listed for some rows: how often the clone was seen (once, few, many), or a class if it is expanded.

>-|TRBJ2-2|TRBV5-8|-
TGTGCCAGCAGCTTGGTTGGCGGCTGGAACACCGGGGAGCTGTTTTTT
CASSLVGGWNTGELFF
>-|TRBJ2-7|TRBV5-1|-
TGCGCCAGCAGCTTGGAACAGACCCTGCAGTACTTC
CASSLEQTLQYF
>-|TRBJ1-2|TRBV7-3|TRBD1
TGTGCCAGCAGCTCCAATCCGGGACAGGGGGAAACTGGCTACACCTTC
CASSSNPGQGETGYTF
>-|TRBJ2-2|TRBV7-9|TRBD2
TGTGCCAGCAGTGAGCTCGGGGGGAAGAACACCGGGGAGCTGTTTTTT
CASSELGGKNTGELFF
>once|TRBJ2-7|TRBV2|-
TGTGCCAGCGGAGGCGAGCAGTACTTC
CASGGEQYF
>-|TRBJ2-7|TRBV19|TRBD2
TGTGCCAGTAGTATGGGACTAGCGGTCTACGAGCAGTACTTC
CASSMGLAVYEQYF
>-|TRBJ1-3|TRBV30|TRBD1
TGTGCCTGGACTGAGACAGGGACTGGAAACACCATATATTTT
CAWTETGTGNTIYF
>-|TRBJ2-1|TRBV11-2|TRBD2
TGTGCCAGCAGAAAGCGGGAGGACCACTACAATGAGCAGTTCTTC
CASRKREDHYNEQFF
>-|TRBJ1-1|TRBV19|TRBD1
TGTGCCAGTAGTATTCAACCGGCAGGGGGCACTGAAGCTTTCTTT
CASSIQPAGGTEAFF
>-|TRBJ2-4|TRBV27|TRBD1
TGTGCCAGCAGTCCGGACAGGGGGCGGCGAAACATTCAGTACTTC
CASSPDRGRRNIQYF
>-|TRBJ1-3|TRBV15|-
TGTGCCACCAGCTATCTCCCGGGGTCTGGAAACACCATATATTTT
CATSYLPGSGNTIYF
>once|TRBJ1-2|TRBV19|TRBD1
TGTGCCAGTGGCGTCTCAAGGACAGGGGCTAATGGCTACACCTTC
CASGVSRTGANGYTF
>-|TRBJ2-2|TRBV2|TRBD1
TGTGCCAGCAGGCCTGGACAGGGCGACACCGGGGAGCTGTTTTTT
CASRPGQGDTGELFF
>-|TRBJ2-2|TRBV7-3|TRBD1
TGTGCCAGCAGCAAGGGGGCTACCGGGGAGCTGTTTTTT
CASSKGATGELFF
>few|TRBJ1-2|TRBV2|TRBD1
TGTGCCAGCGGACAGGGGGCATACGGCTACACCTTC
CASGQGAYGYTF
>-|TRBJ1-5|TRBV19|-
TGTGCCAGTACTCCGCAGGGGCATAGCAATCAGCCCCAGCATTTT
CASTPQGHSNQPQHF
>-|TRBJ1-2|TRBV5-5|-
TGTGCCAGCAGCTTGGTGACAGGCTCCTATGGCTACACCTTC
CASSLVTGSYGYTF
>-|TRBJ2-1|TRBV10-3|TRBD2
TGTGCCATGAAAATCCTTAGCGGGAGTTTCCACAATGAGCAGTTCTTC
CAMKILSGSFHNEQFF
>-|TRBJ2-5|TRBV11-2|TRBD2
TGTGCCAGCAGCACACCGGGACTAGCGGTCCAAGAGACCCAGTACTTC
CASSTPGLAVQETQYF
>-|TRBJ1-4|TRBV18|TRBD1
TGTGCCAGCTCCCAAGGACAGGGGGCTGAAAAACTGTTTTTT
CASSQGQGAEKLFF
>-|TRBJ2-7|TRBV6-5|TRBD1
TGTGCCAGCAGCGAGGGGACAGGGCCCTACGAGCAGTACTTC
CASSEGTGPYEQYF
>-|TRBJ2-4|TRBV7-9|-
TGTGCCAGCAGCCCCCGACAGGATCACATTCAGTACTTC
CASSPRQDHIQYF
>-|TRBJ1-6|TRBV10-3|TRBD1
TGTGCCATCAGTGAGTCGGGGATGACAGGGGAGACTTCACCCCTCCACTTT
CAISESGMTGETSPLHF
>-|TRBJ1-1|TRBV5-8|-
TGTGCCAGCAGCCCGAGACTAGAAGCTTTCTTT
CASSPRLEAFF
>-|TRBJ1-2|TRBV7-9|-
TGTGCCCACGGGAAGGAGGGTTATCTGGATGGCTACACCTTC
CAHGKEGYLDGYTF
>once|TRBJ1-2|TRBV3-1/TRBV3-2|TRBD1
TGTGCCAGCAGCCAAGTTGAACAGGGGGGTGGCTACACCTTC
CASSQVEQGGGYTF
>-|TRBJ1-1|TRBV28|TRBD1
TGTGCCAGCAGCACCCTTCCCCTGACAGGGAGCAGGGAAGCTTTCTTT
CASSTLPLTGSREAFF
>-|TRBJ2-2|TRBV10-3|TRBD1
TGTGCCAGCCGAGGGGGACAGGGGGCCCTCACCGGGGAGCTGTTTTTT
CASRGGQGALTGELFF
>-|TRBJ2-5|TRBV5-1|TRBD2
TGCGCCAGCAGCTTGATGACTAGCGGAAAGCAAGAGACCCAGTACTTC
CASSLMTSGKQETQYF
>-|TRBJ1-5|TRBV7-9|-
TGTGCCAGCAGCCGGTTGGGGGCGGGGGATCAGCCCCAGCATTTT
CASSRLGAGDQPQHF
>-|TRBJ2-7|TRBV6-1|-
TGTGCCAGCAGTGAACGCCAGGGTTCCTACGAGCAGTACTTC
CASSERQGSYEQYF
>-|TRBJ1-2|TRBV2|-
TGTGCCAGTCGTTATAACTATGGCTACACCTTC
CASRYNYGYTF
>-|TRBJ1-2|TRBV10-3|TRBD1
TGTGCCATTTCAGGGGGGACGTATGGAGGCTACACCTTC
CAISGGTYGGYTF
>-|TRBJ1-5|TRBV3-1/TRBV3-2|TRBD1
TGTGCCAGCAGCCCAGGACAGGGTGACCAGCCCCAGCATTTT
CASSPGQGDQPQHF
>once|TRBJ2-7|TRBV5-4|TRBD1
TGTGCCAGCAGCTTGACAGGGGTCTCCTACGAGCAGTACTTC
CASSLTGVSYEQYF
>-|TRBJ1-2|TRBV30|-
TGTGCCTGGAGTCCACGGGTAGGTCAAGGCTACACCTTC
CAWSPRVGQGYTF
>-|TRBJ1-1|TRBV28|TRBD1
TGTGCCAGCAGTACAGGGGGCTTCTACCTTTCCTCCAGGAACACTGAAGCTTTCTTT
CASSTGGFYLSSRNTEAFF
>-|TRBJ2-7|TRBV28|TRBD1
TGTGCCAGCAGTTTACCAGGGGGCCAGTCCTACGAGCAGTACTTC
CASSLPGGQSYEQYF
>once|TRBJ1-2|TRBV5-1|-
TGCGCCAGCAGCTTTTCAGGGGCCGGCTACACCTTC
CASSFSGAGYTF
>-|TRBJ2-1|TRBV7-2|TRBD1
TGTGCCAGCAGCCGGGGACAGGGGGACTACAATGAGCAGTTCTTC
CASSRGQGDYNEQFF